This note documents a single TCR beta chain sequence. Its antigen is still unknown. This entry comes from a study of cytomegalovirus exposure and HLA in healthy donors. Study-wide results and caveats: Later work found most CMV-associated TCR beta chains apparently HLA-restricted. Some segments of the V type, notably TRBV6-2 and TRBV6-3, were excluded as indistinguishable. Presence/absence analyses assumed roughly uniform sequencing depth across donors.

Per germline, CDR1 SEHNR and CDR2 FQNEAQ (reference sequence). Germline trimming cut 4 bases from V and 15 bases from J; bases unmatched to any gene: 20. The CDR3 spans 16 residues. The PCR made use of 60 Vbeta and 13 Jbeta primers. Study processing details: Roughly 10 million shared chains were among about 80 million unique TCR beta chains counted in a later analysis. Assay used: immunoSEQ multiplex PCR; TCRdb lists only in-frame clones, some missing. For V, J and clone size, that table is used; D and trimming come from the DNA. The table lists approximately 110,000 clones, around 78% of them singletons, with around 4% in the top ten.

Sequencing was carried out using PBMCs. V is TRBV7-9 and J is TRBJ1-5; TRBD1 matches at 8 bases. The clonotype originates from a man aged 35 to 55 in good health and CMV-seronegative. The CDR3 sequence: CASSSGTGTGIERRHF. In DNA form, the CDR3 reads TGTGCCAGCAGCTCAGGAACCGGGACAGGTATTGAACGTCGGCATTTT.